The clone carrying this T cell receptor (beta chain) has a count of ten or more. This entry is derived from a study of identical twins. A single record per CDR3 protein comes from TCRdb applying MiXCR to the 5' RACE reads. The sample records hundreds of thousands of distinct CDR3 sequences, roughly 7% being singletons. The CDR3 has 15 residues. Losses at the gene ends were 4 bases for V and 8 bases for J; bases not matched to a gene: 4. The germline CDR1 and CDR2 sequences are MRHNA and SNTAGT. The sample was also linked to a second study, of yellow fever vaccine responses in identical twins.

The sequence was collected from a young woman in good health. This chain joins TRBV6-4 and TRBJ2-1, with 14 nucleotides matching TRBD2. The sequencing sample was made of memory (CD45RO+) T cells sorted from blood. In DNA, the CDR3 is TGTGCCAGCAGTGGGACTAGCGGGGGGTTCGATGAGCAGTTCTTC. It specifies CASSGTSGGFDEQFF.